The 21 T cell receptor beta chains below come from one sample, sequenced in a study of brain T cells in children with intractable seizures. The repertoire was sequenced with immunoSEQ multiplex PCR; TCRdb's copy has only in-frame clones and lacks some. The table has about 64,000 clones, around 95% seen once. The input for sequencing was peripheral blood, taken at surgery. These receptors all come from a boy under three years old with focal cortical dysplasia and intractable seizures.

This clone has only a few counts. The chain recombines TRBV12-5 with TRBJ1-1, with D tentatively TRBD1 (6 bases). Trimming cost V 1 base and J 1 base, with 10 bases left between them. The CDR3 extends over 15 amino acids. Germline lookup yields CDR1 LGHNT and CDR2 FRNRAP. CDR3 DNA: TGTGCTAGTGGTTTGGCACAGGGTGGGAACACTGAAGCTTTCTTT. Residues: CASGLAQGGNTEAFF.

The rearrangement links TRBV27 to TRBJ2-1, with unresolved D. The germline CDR1 and CDR2 sequences are MNHEY and SMNVEV (reference sequence). V was shortened by 2 bases and J by 9 bases, with 20 bases between the two germline ends. The CDR3 has 16 amino acids. CDR3: CASSLNLIGGSSEQFF. The CDR3 nucleotides read TGTGCCAGCAGTTTAAATTTGATCGGCGGTAGTAGTGAGCAGTTCTTC.

This chain uses TRBV19 with TRBJ2-3, with 7 nucleotides matching TRBD1. Germline V gene lookup returns CDR1 LNHDA and CDR2 SQIVND (reference sequence). The CDR3 length is 15 residues. After removal of 10 bases from V and 3 bases from J, the junction contained 13 bases not matched to a gene. This CDR3 is CATSPTGMVTDTQYF. The CDR3 DNA reads TGTGCCACCTCCCCGACAGGGATGGTGACAGATACGCAGTATTTT.

The chain is built from TRBV11-2 and TRBJ2-7; 10 positions agree with TRBD1. V dropped 4 bases and J dropped 7; count of bases not matched to a gene: 7. Per germline, CDR1 SGHAT and CDR2 FQNNGV. This CDR3 comprises 14 residues. The CDR3 loop reads CASSSRQGAQEQYF. Here the CDR3 DNA reads TGTGCCAGCAGCTCGAGACAGGGGGCGCAGGAGCAGTACTTC.

The CDR3 region is CASSQGQRGVQQETQYF. In DNA form, the CDR3 reads TGTGCCAGCAGCCAGGGCCAGCGGGGGGTCCAGCAAGAGACCCAGTACTTC. The V call is TRBV4-2, the J call TRBJ2-5; TRBD2 agrees at 9 bases. The length of the CDR3 is 17 residues. V was clipped by 3 bases and J by 2 bases; unmatched bases: 10. Germline V CDR1 and CDR2: LGHNA, YNFKEQ.

The chain has TRBV4-3 and TRBJ2-1; TRBD2 agrees at 11 bases. CDR3 length equals 17 residues. V lost 0 bases and J lost 3; bases outside the gene matches: 4. CDR1 is LGHNA, CDR2 YSLEER, per germline. The CDR3, as DNA: TGCGCCAGCAGCCAAGATAGACTAGCGGGGCACTACAATGAGCAGTTCTTC. It encodes CASSQDRLAGHYNEQFF.

The V and J genes are TRBV7-2 and TRBJ1-1; D gene ambiguous. Trimming pared 1 base from V and 8 bases from J, leaving 8 bases between. This CDR3 region has 12 residues. Germline V gives CDR1 SGHTA, CDR2 FQGNSA. This chain's CDR3 is CASSLVMPEAFF. In DNA form, the CDR3 reads TGTGCCAGCAGCTTAGTTATGCCGGAAGCTTTCTTT.

The rearrangement links TRBV6-2 or TRBV6-3 to TRBJ2-1; D is uncertain. The CDR3 extends over 17 amino acids. Germline assignment: CDR1 MNHEY and CDR2 SVGEGT. The germline V and J ends were trimmed by 2 bases and 1 base, with 15 bases remaining between them. CDR3 region: CASSYPYLGLSYNEQFF. The CDR3 coding sequence is TGTGCCAGCAGTTACCCGTACCTGGGTCTTTCCTACAATGAGCAGTTCTTC.

The chain combines TRBV2 with TRBJ2-7, with D possibly TRBD2 on 5 matching bases. V lost 0 bases and J lost 0, with 9 bases in between. Germline V gives CDR1 SNHLY, CDR2 FYNNEI. CDR3 length: 15 residues. For the CDR3, the DNA is TGTGCCAGCAGTGAAGCGCCGGGGAGCTCCTACGAGCAGTACTTC. It translates to CASSEAPGSSYEQYF.

The J gene is TRBJ2-7, the V gene TRBV19; 7 positions agree with TRBD2. CDR1 is LNHDA, CDR2 SQIVND, per germline (reference sequence). This CDR3 spans 16 amino acids. V dropped 2 bases and J dropped 2; count of bases not matched to a gene: 9. The CDR3 bases are TGTGCCAGTAGTATAAGTGGGAGGGCTCCCACCTACGAGCAGTACTTC. Amino acid sequence: CASSISGRAPTYEQYF.

The chain is built from TRBV4-1 and TRBJ2-3, with 8 nucleotides matching TRBD2. Germline lookup yields CDR1 MGHRA and CDR2 YSYEKL. With V trimmed by 1 base and J by 6 bases, 9 bases remained unmatched. This CDR3 region has 16 residues. CDR3 sequence reads: CASSQVFGGAGDTQYF. The CDR3 DNA follows: TGCGCCAGCAGCCAAGTTTTCGGGGGGGCGGGGGATACGCAGTATTTT.

The V call is TRBV7-2, the J call TRBJ2-2, with 7 bases identical to TRBD1. Germline loops: CDR1 SGHTA, CDR2 FQGNSA. Trimming took 1 base from V and 6 from J; bases not matched to a gene: 5. There are 15 residues in the CDR3. This CDR3 is CASSLEGGVAGELFF. The CDR3 DNA reads TGTGCCAGCAGCTTAGAAGGGGGCGTGGCCGGGGAGCTGTTTTTT.

The gene calls are TRBV19 and TRBJ1-1, with 9 bases identical to TRBD1. Germline CDR1 is LNHDA and CDR2 is SQIVND (reference sequence). V gave up 5 bases and J gave up 0 bases; unmatched junction bases: 4. The CDR3 runs 15 residues. The CDR3 reads CASSPDRGMNTEAFF. In DNA, the CDR3 is TGTGCCAGTAGTCCGGACAGGGGTATGAACACTGAAGCTTTCTTT.

This sequence joins TRBV12-3 or TRBV12-4 and TRBJ1-1, with D uncertain. CDR3 length: 13 residues. The ends were cut back, 1 base at V and 2 bases at J, with 5 bases in the middle. CDR3 DNA sequence: TGTGCCAGCAGTTTAGGGGTTAACACTGAAGCTTTCTTT. This translates into CASSLGVNTEAFF.

The chain uses TRBV28 and TRBJ1-2, with D possibly matching TRBD1 (5 bases). Trimming pared 3 bases from V and 0 bases from J, leaving 17 bases between. The CDR3 contains 17 residues. Germline lookup yields CDR1 MDHEN and CDR2 SYDVKM. This CDR3 reads CASSFSLRQIPNYGYTF. The CDR3 DNA reads as TGTGCCAGCAGTTTCTCACTCAGACAGATCCCTAACTATGGCTACACCTTC.

This CDR3 is CSASRLRGGSTDTQYF. CDR3 bases: TGCAGTGCTAGTCGTTTACGGGGGGGAAGCACAGATACGCAGTATTTT. This chain links TRBV20-1 with TRBJ2-3; 8 bases agree with TRBD2. V was pared by 3 bases and J by 0 bases, with 8 bases of the junction left unmatched. Per the germline V gene, CDR1 is DFQATT and CDR2 is SNEGSKA (reference sequence). The CDR3 has 16 residues.

A note on this clone: Germline and junction disagree at one end, which may indicate a read error. V gene TRBV4-1 combines with J gene TRBJ1-2, with TRBD1 matching over 10 bases. Per germline, CDR1 MGHRA and CDR2 YSYEKL. CDR3 size: 15 residues. CDR3 DNA sequence: TGCGCCAGCACCCAACCGGGACAGGGGAACTATGGCTACACCTTC. It encodes CASTQPGQGNYGYTF.

The chain recombines TRBV9 with TRBJ2-3; D not resolved. The CDR3 is 18 amino acids. V lost 0 bases and J lost 0, with 17 bases in between. Germline V gene sequence: CDR1 SGDLS, CDR2 YYNGEE. The CDR3 region has the DNA TGTGCCAGCAGCGTAGCCTTCTCTCCCGGCGCAAGCACAGATACGCAGTATTTT. It codes for CASSVAFSPGASTDTQYF.

This rearrangement joins TRBV7-9 to TRBJ1-1; 9 nucleotides align to TRBD1. The germline V gene has CDR1 SEHNR and CDR2 FQNEAQ (reference sequence). Trimming took 6 bases from V and 0 from J; bases not matched to a gene: 8. The CDR3 is 16 residues long. CDR3 sequence reads: CASRWTGAFMNTEAFF. The CDR3, as DNA: TGTGCCAGCAGATGGACAGGGGCCTTCATGAACACTGAAGCTTTCTTT.

This chain links TRBV5-4 with TRBJ2-7; D is unclear. The V end was cut by 0 bases, the J end by 2 bases, with 12 bases between. There are 15 residues in the CDR3. Germline CDR1 reads SGHNT; CDR2 reads YYREEE (reference sequence). CDR3 sequence (DNA): TGTGCCAGCAGCTTGGATCATAATGGTCCCTACGAGCAGTACTTC. Translating gives CASSLDHNGPYEQYF.

This chain links TRBV5-1 with TRBJ2-5; TRBD1 or TRBD2 may be the D gene (5 bases each). V dropped 0 bases and J dropped 1 base, with 13 bases sitting between them. This CDR3 contains 16 residues. Germline V gives CDR1 SGHRS, CDR2 YFSETQ. DNA for the CDR3: TGCGCCAGCAGCTTGGATGGGACCGGGTCCCAAGAGACCCAGTACTTC. Translating it yields CASSLDGTGSQETQYF.